The source of this TCR beta chain is a study of a mutant IDH1 vaccine in newly diagnosed glioma. Study-wide context: In weeks 1, 3, 5, 7, 11, 15, 19 and 23, patients were vaccinated. Vaccine dosing followed radiotherapy by 4-6 weeks, or accompanied temozolomide cycles. Study-wide results and limits: Immune responses arising from the vaccine appeared in more than 90% of patients.

As for time point: week 23, last vaccination. A 20-mer mutant IDH1 peptide at 300 ug was injected subcutaneously with topical imiquimod. The donors had new WHO grade 3 or 4 astrocytomas; these were IDH1-mutant and ATRX-lost. Worth noting for this clone: Its antigen is unidentified.

TCRdb's table, derived via immunoSEQ multiplex PCR, lists solely in-frame clones and lacks some. The table lists roughly 45,000 clones, about 81% of them singletons. Germline V gene lookup returns CDR1 LGHNA and CDR2 YSLEER. Between the trimmed V and J ends, which lost 0 bases and 2 bases, there was a span of 10 bases. CDR3 length equals 16 residues. The clonotype was recovered from a woman younger than 35 with glioma. Some clones in this sample may be carry-over from other donors' samples. V is TRBV4-3 and J is TRBJ2-2; D is undetermined. This specimen was PBMCs, taken from a glioma patient whose treatment included an IDH1 peptide vaccine. The CDR3 nucleotides are TGCGCCAGCAGCCAAGATCTGGTCTTTAACACCGGGGAGCTGTTTTTT. Its protein product is CASSQDLVFNTGELFF.